The T cell receptor beta chain under discussion was sequenced for a study of blood T cell repertoires in COVID-19. In the study overall: Italy, Spain and the United States were the sources of the convalescent and acute COVID-19 samples. Sample material is recorded as cDNA or gDNA derived from T cells, B-cell-depleted T cells, or PBMCs.

The CDR3 loop spans 15 amino acids. Germline-derived CDR1 and CDR2 are SGHRS and YFSETQ. The trim removed 4 bases at V and 7 bases at J, leaving 8 bases unmatched. In the original analysis: Estimates of nucleated cell counts were drawn from the amplification of reference gene primers. TCRdb's table, derived via immunoSEQ multiplex PCR, lists solely in-frame clones and lacks some. Clone size and the V and J calls come from that table; the DNA yielded D and trimming. This table has about 29,000 clones, roughly nine tenths appearing once. V usage is TRBV5-1 and J usage is TRBJ1-6; TRBD1 aligns across 7 bases. The clonotype was recovered from a human donor with active COVID-19. The donor label of this sample is uncertain. The specimen sequenced was peripheral blood. Here the CDR3 reads CASSIRQGGNSPLHF. DNA of the CDR3: TGCGCCAGCAGCATAAGACAGGGCGGAAATTCACCCCTCCACTTT.